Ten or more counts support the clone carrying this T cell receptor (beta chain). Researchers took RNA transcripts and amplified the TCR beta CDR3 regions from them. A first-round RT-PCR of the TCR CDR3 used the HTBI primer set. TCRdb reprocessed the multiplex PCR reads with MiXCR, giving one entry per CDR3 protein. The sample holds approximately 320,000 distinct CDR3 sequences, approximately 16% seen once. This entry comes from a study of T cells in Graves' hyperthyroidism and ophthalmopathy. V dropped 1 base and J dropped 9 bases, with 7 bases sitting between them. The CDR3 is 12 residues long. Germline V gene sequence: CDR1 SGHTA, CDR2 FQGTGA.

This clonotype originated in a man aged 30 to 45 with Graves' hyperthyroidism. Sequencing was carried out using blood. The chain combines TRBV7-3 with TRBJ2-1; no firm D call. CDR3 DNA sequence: TGTGCCAGCAGCTTAAGCTTAGGTGAGCAGTTCTTC. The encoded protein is CASSLSLGEQFF.